This record looks at one T cell receptor beta chain sequence and its context. The data originate from a study of cytomegalovirus exposure and HLA in healthy donors. 60 Vbeta and 13 Jbeta primers were used in PCR. Data came from immunoSEQ multiplex PCR; TCRdb stores just in-frame clones and leaves some out. The table lists 98,000 or so clones, roughly three quarters of them singletons. The CDR3 consists of 14 residues. CDR1 is SQVTM, CDR2 ANQGSEA, per germline. The V and J ends lost 7 bases and 7 bases, in that order; junction bases with no gene match: 8. The chain combines TRBV29-1 with TRBJ2-1; TRBD2 agrees at 12 bases. Sequenced input: PBMCs. The TCR originated in a woman in her 40s in good health and CMV-seronegative. CDR3 nucleotide sequence: TGCAGCGCCCACCCTAGCGGGAGGGTGAATGAGCAGTTCTTC. Protein sequence: CSAHPSGRVNEQFF.